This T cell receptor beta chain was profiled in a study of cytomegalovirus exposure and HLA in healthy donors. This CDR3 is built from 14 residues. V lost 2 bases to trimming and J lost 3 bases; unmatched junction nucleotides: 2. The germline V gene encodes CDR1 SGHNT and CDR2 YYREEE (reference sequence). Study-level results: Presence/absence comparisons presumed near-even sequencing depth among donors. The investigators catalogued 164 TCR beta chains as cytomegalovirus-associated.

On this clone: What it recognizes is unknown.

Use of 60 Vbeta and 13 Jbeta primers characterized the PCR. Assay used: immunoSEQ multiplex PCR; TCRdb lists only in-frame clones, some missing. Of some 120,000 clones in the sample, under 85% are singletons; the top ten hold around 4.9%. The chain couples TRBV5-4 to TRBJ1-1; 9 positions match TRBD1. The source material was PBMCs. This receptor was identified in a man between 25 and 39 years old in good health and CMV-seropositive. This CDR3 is CASSLQGAHTEAFF. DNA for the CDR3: TGTGCCAGCAGCTTACAGGGGGCACACACTGAAGCTTTCTTT.